The sample holds many counts of the clone carrying this T cell receptor beta chain. Its antigen is undetermined. With 5 bases removed from V and 7 bases from J, the gap between germline ends came to 12 bases. Per germline, CDR1 MNHEY and CDR2 SMNVEV (reference sequence). This CDR3 is built from 13 residues. The data are from a study of T-cell reconstitution after alpha-beta-depleted transplantation in children. Points from the study as a whole: Where alpha-beta T cells came from about two months after transplant was reportedly several hundred expanded graft clones.

A library of TCRbeta sequences, prepared with unique molecular identifiers, was generated. MiXCR, applied by TCRdb to the PCR reads, yields one record per CDR3 protein. In the table there are fewer than 700,000 distinct CDR3 sequences, 10% to 15% of which are singletons. This chain connects TRBV27 to TRBJ2-1; perhaps TRBD2 as D (5 bases). This sequence originates from a male patient between 10 and 17 years old who had a stem cell transplant for acute myeloid leukemia, so the T cells may come from the graft donor. Here the sequenced sample was PBMCs, mostly from graft donor cells, taken 360 days after TCRalphabeta/CD19-depleted stem cell transplant. The CDR3 bases are TGTGCCAGCAGTCCCCTTAGAGGGAATGAGCAGTTCTTC. Its translation is CASSPLRGNEQFF.